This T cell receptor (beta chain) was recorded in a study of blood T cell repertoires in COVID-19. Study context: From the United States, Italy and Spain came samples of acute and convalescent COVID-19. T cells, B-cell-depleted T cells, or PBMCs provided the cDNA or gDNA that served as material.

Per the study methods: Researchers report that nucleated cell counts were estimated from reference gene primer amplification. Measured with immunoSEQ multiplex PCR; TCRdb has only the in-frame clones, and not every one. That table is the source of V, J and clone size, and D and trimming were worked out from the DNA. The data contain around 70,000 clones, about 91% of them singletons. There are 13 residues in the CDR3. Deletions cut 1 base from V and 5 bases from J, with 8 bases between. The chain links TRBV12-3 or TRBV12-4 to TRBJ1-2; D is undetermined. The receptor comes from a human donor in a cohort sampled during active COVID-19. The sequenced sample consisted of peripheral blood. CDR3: CASSLGQPYGYTF. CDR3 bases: TGTGCCAGCAGTTTAGGGCAACCTTATGGCTACACCTTC.